This passage covers 8 T cell receptor beta chains from one sample sequenced in a study of T cells after yellow fever vaccination. TCRdb reprocessed the 5' RACE reads via MiXCR and lists one record per CDR3 protein. The sample yields some 550,000 distinct CDR3 sequences, 15% to 20% seen once. This material consisted of PBMCs, taken 15 days after the yellow fever booster vaccination. The source is a young man who received the YFV17D yellow fever vaccine.

There are a few counts of this clonotype. The chain joins TRBV20-1 to TRBJ2-7; a possible D gene is TRBD2 (6 bases). Germline V CDR1 and CDR2: DFQATT, SNEGSKA (reference sequence). V gave up 4 bases and J gave up 4 bases, with 11 bases separating them. The CDR3 sequence is 12 residues long. The CDR3 DNA reads as TGCAGTGCTATCTACGGGGGTTACGAGCAGTACTTC. Protein product: CSAIYGGYEQYF.

The J gene is TRBJ2-2, the V gene TRBV20-1, with 11 bases aligning to TRBD2. CDR1 is DFQATT and CDR2 is SNEGSKA in the germline V gene (reference sequence). The V and J ends lost 6 bases and 7 bases, in that order; junction bases with no gene match: 7. CDR3 length: 14 residues. DNA of the CDR3: TGCAGTGCGAAACTAGCGGGAGTGGTCGGGGAGCTGTTTTTT. It translates to CSAKLAGVVGELFF.

The genes are TRBV27 and TRBJ1-4; D possibly corresponds to TRBD1 (5 bases). V was shortened by 4 bases and J by 11 bases, with 14 bases between the two germline ends. Germline CDR1 reads MNHEY; CDR2 reads SMNVEV (reference sequence). This CDR3 is 13 amino acids long. In DNA form, the CDR3 reads TGTGCCAGCAGTTACGGGGCGGCAGGGAAACTGTTTTTT. Protein: CASSYGAAGKLFF.

This clonotype was seen a handful of times. The CDR3 region is CASSLSPPGAITDTQYF. The CDR3, as DNA: TGTGCCAGCAGCCTCTCCCCCCCGGGGGCGATCACAGATACGCAGTATTTT. This rearrangement joins TRBV7-2 to TRBJ2-3; D might be TRBD1 or TRBD2, each matching 6 bases. The CDR3 runs 17 residues. CDR1 is SGHTA, CDR2 FQGNSA, per germline. The V end lost 5 bases, the J end lost 2 bases, and 20 bases lay between the germline ends.

The sample holds a few counts of this clonotype. V gene TRBV6-1 combines with J gene TRBJ2-3; 13 bases map to TRBD2. The V gene end was trimmed by 6 bases and the J gene end by 0 bases; junction bases not matched to a gene: 3. The CDR3 has 16 residues. CDR1 is MNHNS, CDR2 SASEGT, per germline. The CDR3 here is CASSGLAGDSTDTQYF. The CDR3 DNA is TGTGCCAGCAGCGGACTAGCGGGAGATAGCACAGATACGCAGTATTTT.

The chain joins TRBV20-1 to TRBJ1-3; tentative D call: TRBD1 (6 bases). Germline V CDR1 and CDR2: DFQATT, SNEGSKA (reference sequence). V was cut by 3 bases and J by 3 bases, with 12 bases left in between. The CDR3 has 14 residues. CDR3 sequence reads: CSASDQGFGNTIYF. DNA for the CDR3: TGCAGTGCTAGTGATCAGGGGTTTGGAAACACCATATATTTT.

This clonotype has just a few counts. The chain combines TRBV20-1 with TRBJ2-5, with TRBD1 matching 8 bases. Trimming at V came to 1 base and at J to 8 bases, leaving 6 bases not matched to a gene. This CDR3 spans 13 amino acids. CDR1 is DFQATT and CDR2 is SNEGSKA in the germline V gene (reference sequence). CDR3: CSARGGQGGTQYF. CDR3 nucleotides: TGCAGTGCTAGAGGTGGACAGGGCGGTACCCAGTACTTC.

Here the CDR3 DNA reads TGTGCCAGCACCCTAACTAACTATGGCTACACCTTC. This encodes CASTLTNYGYTF. The rearrangement uses TRBV12-3 or TRBV12-4 and TRBJ1-2; D gene uncertain. The CDR3 covers 12 residues. V was pared by 7 bases and J by 0 bases, with 6 bases between.